Sequencing of this T cell receptor (beta chain) was carried out in a study of cytomegalovirus exposure and HLA in healthy donors. Study-wide results and caveats: Immune exposure data for these donors was limited to CMV serostatus. Many donors carried some public TCRs, although rarity characterized most TCR sequences.

Primers: 60 Vbeta forward and 13 Jbeta reverse. Per the authors' pipeline: There were some 87 million unique TCR beta chains by a later count, and 10 million to 12 million of them were shared. Profiling relied on immunoSEQ multiplex PCR, and the TCRdb table lists in-frame clones only, not all of them. Clone size and V and J calls were adopted from that table, with D and trimming inferred from the DNA. The data contain roughly 100,000 clones, nearly 65% of them singletons. This CDR3 comprises 15 residues. The germline gives CDR1 SGHTA, CDR2 FQGNSA. Trimming took off 1 base at V and 3 bases at J, with 13 bases between the two ends. About this clone: Its matching antigen is unknown.

The V and J genes are TRBV7-2 and TRBJ2-7, with a weak D call TRBD2 (6 bases). The source of this sequence is a human donor in good health. Sequenced: PBMCs. In DNA form, the CDR3 reads TGTGCCAGCAGCTTAGAGGGAGGTCCTTACTACGAGCAGTACTTC. Translating gives CASSLEGGPYYEQYF.